This T cell receptor beta chain is from a study of cytomegalovirus exposure and HLA in healthy donors. Study context: A prior study identified roughly 110 million unique TCR beta sequences from roughly 170 million T cells.

As regards this clone: The antigen remains unidentified.

Study observations and caveats: The study recorded 164 TCR beta chains that were cytomegalovirus-associated. Sequencing likely caused a cluster of highly shared sequence variants.

There are 16 residues in the CDR3. Looked up from germline, CDR1 is SGHAT and CDR2 is FQDESV (reference sequence). The V segment lost 5 bases and the J segment 4 bases; nucleotides outside the gene matches: 13. PCR used 60 Vbeta primers and 13 Jbeta primers. Libraries were prepared by immunoSEQ multiplex PCR; TCRdb keeps only in-frame clonotypes and omits some of them. The sample contains tens of thousands of clones, about 47% of which appear only once. The rearrangement joins TRBV11-1 to TRBJ2-7; 8 positions match TRBD1. The receptor comes from a human donor in good health. What was sequenced was PBMCs. Here the CDR3 DNA reads TGTGCCAGCAGCCACCCCCCGGGCAGGGGGCAGTACGAGCAGTACTTC. This gives the protein CASSHPPGRGQYEQYF.